Sequencing of this T cell receptor (beta chain) was carried out in a study of neurological immune-mediated disorders. General observations from the study: The greatest TCR clonal expansion occurred in HTLV-1-associated myelopathy and the least in multiple sclerosis, which fell below healthy controls. Subjects shared no identical expanded-clone CDR3 amino acid sequences, suggesting private TCR-beta repertoires in all groups.

There are many counts of this clonotype. Its antigen is not identified. The cDNA came from 5'RACE with 10-nucleotide random UMIs. TCRdb re-derived calls from the 5' RACE reads in MiXCR, one entry per CDR3 protein. This table has approximately 23,000 distinct CDR3 sequences, 10% appearing once. Unsorted libraries were prepared from 2 million PBMCs held at -80 C. Looked up from germline, CDR1 is SGHKS and CDR2 is YYEKEE (reference sequence). The CDR3 is made up of 12 amino acids. The ends were cut back, 0 bases at V and 5 bases at J, with 6 bases in the middle. The chain carries TRBV5-5 and TRBJ2-7; D is unclear. Source material: PBMCs. The sequence was obtained from a woman between 55 and 75 years old with HTLV-1-associated myelopathy (HAM/TSP). Here the CDR3 DNA reads TGTGCCAGCAGCTTGGAGAGTAACGAGCAGTACTTC. Protein sequence: CASSLESNEQYF.